One sample yielded the 13 T cell receptor beta chains listed below, sequenced in a study of T cell responses to AZD1222 COVID-19 vaccine. TCRdb's copy holds only in-frame clones and misses some; the assay was immunoSEQ multiplex PCR. The data contain about 120,000 clones, about 83% of them singletons. This sample comprised peripheral blood, obtained on day 0 of AZD1222 vaccination. Source of these receptors: an adult in good health.

The chain carries TRBV19 and TRBJ1-2, with D possibly being TRBD1 (6 bases). The length of the CDR3 is 12 residues. From germline, CDR1 is LNHDA and CDR2 SQIVND (reference sequence). V shed 4 bases and J shed 7 bases, with 10 bases lying between them. The DNA of the CDR3 is TGTGCCAGTAGTACAGGGGTCGGTGGCTACACCTTC. This gives the protein CASSTGVGGYTF.

The V gene is TRBV3-1 (or the pseudogene TRBV3-2), the J gene TRBJ2-5, with D unresolved. V was cut by 0 bases and J by 7 bases, with 3 bases left in between. Germline CDR1 and CDR2: LGHDT and YNNKEL (reference sequence). The CDR3 consists of 11 residues. The CDR3 nucleotides are TGTGCCAGCAGCCAAGATAGGACCCAGTACTTC. Encoded protein: CASSQDRTQYF.

The DNA for the CDR3 is TGTGCCAGTAGTAGGACTAGCGGGAGGAGTGGGCAAGAGACCCAGTACTTC. Amino acids: CASSRTSGRSGQETQYF. The genes are TRBV19 and TRBJ2-5; the match to TRBD2 covers 14 bases. Trimming at V came to 4 bases and at J to 2 bases, leaving 6 bases not matched to a gene. The CDR3 contains 17 residues. The germline V gene encodes CDR1 LNHDA and CDR2 SQIVND (reference sequence).

The rearrangement links TRBV11-2 to TRBJ1-1; weak D call: TRBD1 (5 bases). The germline CDR1 and CDR2 sequences are SGHAT and FQNNGV. V was clipped by 5 bases and J by 4 bases, with 17 bases between them. The CDR3 is 15 residues long. The CDR3 loop is CASSPRGGARTEAFF. CDR3 coding DNA: TGTGCCAGCAGCCCCCGAGGAGGGGCTCGCACTGAAGCTTTCTTT.

This clone appeared a single time. The V gene is TRBV7-2, the J gene TRBJ1-1; possibly TRBD1 for D (6 bases). Trimming shortened V by 6 bases and J by 3 bases, and 14 bases separated the two germline ends. CDR3 size: 14 residues. Germline V gene sequence: CDR1 SGHTA, CDR2 FQGNSA. The CDR3 region is CASSYGGLDTEAFF. DNA of the CDR3: TGTGCCAGCAGTTACGGGGGCTTGGACACTGAAGCTTTCTTT.

V is TRBV6-2 or TRBV6-3 and J is TRBJ2-7, with 9 positions matching TRBD1. This CDR3 has 15 amino acids. Trimming cost V 2 bases and J 2 bases; bases outside gene matches: 4. In germline, CDR1 is MNHEY, CDR2 SVGEGT. DNA of the CDR3: TGTGCCAGCAGTTACATGGACAGGGGAACCTACGAGCAGTACTTC. Protein product: CASSYMDRGTYEQYF.

This clone was recorded once. The rearrangement links TRBV29-1 to TRBJ2-5; 9 nucleotides agree with TRBD2. The CDR3 spans 15 residues. Germline V gives CDR1 SQVTM, CDR2 ANQGSEA. The V segment lost 7 bases and the J segment 5 bases; nucleotides outside the gene matches: 14. This chain's CDR3 is CSASYAGGPGETQYF. The CDR3 DNA reads as TGCAGCGCCTCCTATGCGGGAGGGCCAGGGGAGACCCAGTACTTC.

The rearrangement joins TRBV15 to TRBJ2-1, with D perhaps TRBD2 (5 bases). CDR1 LNHNV and CDR2 YYDKDF come from the germline V gene (reference sequence). V lost 11 bases, J lost 12 bases, and 11 bases lay in between. The CDR3 runs 9 residues. CDR3 coding DNA: TGTGCCTCCGGCCGGGGGCAGTTCTTC. Residues: CASGRGQFF.

This rearrangement joins TRBV15 to TRBJ2-3; either TRBD1 or TRBD2 may fit D (5 bases each). Germline V gene lookup returns CDR1 LNHNV and CDR2 YYDKDF (reference sequence). This CDR3 comprises 15 residues. V was pared by 4 bases and J by 1 base, with 12 bases between. CDR3 sequence: CATSTGTQRTDTQYF. DNA of the CDR3: TGTGCCACCAGCACTGGGACCCAGCGCACAGATACGCAGTATTTT.

This clone was found a few times. The genes are TRBV9 and TRBJ2-1; D might be TRBD1 or TRBD2, each matching 5 bases. The germline CDR1 and CDR2 sequences are SGDLS and YYNGEE. V was cut by 2 bases and J by 8 bases, with 11 bases left in between. The CDR3 is 13 residues long. This CDR3 is CASSVPGTDEQFF. In DNA form, the CDR3 reads TGTGCCAGCAGCGTCCCCGGGACGGATGAGCAGTTCTTC.

CDR3 DNA sequence: TGTGCCAGCAGTTGGAAAAGAGTAGGCCCGGAGGGCAATCAGCCCCAGCATTTT. The encoded protein is CASSWKRVGPEGNQPQHF. The chain couples TRBV27 to TRBJ1-5; D ambiguous. This CDR3 region has 18 residues. Germline loops: CDR1 MNHEY, CDR2 SMNVEV (reference sequence). Trimming stripped 4 bases from V and 2 bases from J, with 21 bases between.

This clone appeared a few times. The V gene is TRBV30, the J gene TRBJ2-7, with 8 positions matching TRBD2. This CDR3 region has 13 residues. Germline CDR1 and CDR2: GTSNPN and SVGIG (reference sequence). Trimming removed 2 bases from V and 6 bases from J; junction bases left unmatched: 6. Here the CDR3 reads CAWSSAGDGEQYF. CDR3 sequence (DNA): TGTGCCTGGAGTTCAGCGGGAGATGGCGAGCAGTACTTC.

The chain recombines TRBV2 with TRBJ1-2, with 9 bases aligning to TRBD1. Germline CDR1 and CDR2: SNHLY and FYNNEI. There are 13 residues in the CDR3. V lost 8 bases and J lost 7; bases outside the gene matches: 8. In DNA, the CDR3 is TGTGCCAGCGCGCCATGGGACAGGGTTGGCTACACCTTC. This gives the protein CASAPWDRVGYTF.